Each of the 23 T cell receptor beta chains below was sequenced from the same sample in a study of cytomegalovirus exposure and HLA in healthy donors. The PCR had 60 Vbeta and 13 Jbeta primers. Profiled with immunoSEQ multiplex PCR; TCRdb holds only in-frame clones, not every one. The repertoire consists of some 78,000 clones, with more than 65% occurring once and the leading ten covering 11%. Source material: PBMCs. These receptors all come from a woman aged 35 to 49 in good health and CMV-seropositive.

This clone has just one count. The CDR3 loop is CASSLDLAGVEETQYF. Here the CDR3 DNA reads TGCGCCAGCAGCTTGGATTTAGCGGGAGTGGAAGAGACCCAGTACTTC. The chain carries TRBV5-1 and TRBJ2-5; 9 positions agree with TRBD2. The CDR3 consists of 16 residues. With V trimmed by 0 bases and J by 3 bases, 6 bases remained unmatched. Germline V CDR1 and CDR2: SGHRS, YFSETQ.

This clone was picked up one time. The chain has TRBV19 and TRBJ2-7; 8 bases are shared with TRBD1. The germline gives CDR1 LNHDA, CDR2 SQIVND (reference sequence). This CDR3 is 17 amino acids long. After removal of 6 bases from V and 2 bases from J, the junction contained 15 bases not matched to a gene. In nucleotides, the CDR3 is TGTGCCAGTAGCCTCAGGGCTGCCGGGACAGGTACCTACGAGCAGTACTTC. Translated: CASSLRAAGTGTYEQYF. Filled out from reference TRBV19 and TRBJ2-7, the complete variable domain reads DGGITQSPKYLFRKEGQNVTLSCEQNLNHDAMYWYRQDPGQGLRLIYYSQIVNDFQKGDIAEGYSVSREKKESFPLTVTSAQKNPTAFYLCASSLRAAGTGTYEQYFGPGTRLTVT.

This clone has more than one count but fewer than ten. This rearrangement joins TRBV5-1 to TRBJ2-1; the match to TRBD2 covers 11 bases. The CDR3 length is 14 residues. The germline gives CDR1 SGHRS, CDR2 YFSETQ. J gave up 11 bases and V 4 bases, and 8 bases lay outside the gene matches. The CDR3 nucleotides are TGCGCCAGCAGCCCCTCCGGGACTAGCGGAAAGCAGTTCTTC. It encodes CASSPSGTSGKQFF.

A note on this clone: The junction and the germline gene differ at one end; a read error may be behind it. The V and J genes are TRBV6-1 and TRBJ1-2; tentative D call: TRBD1 (6 bases). Germline V gene lookup returns CDR1 MNHNS and CDR2 SASEGT. The CDR3 has 13 amino acids. The CDR3 is CASSGTGRAGYPF. The CDR3, as DNA: TGTGCCAGCAGTGGTACAGGGCGGGCTGGCTACCCCTTC.

The rearrangement links TRBV27 to TRBJ2-1; D call uncertain. The V end was cut by 3 bases, the J end by 6 bases, with 15 bases between. CDR3 length: 15 amino acids. Germline assignment: CDR1 MNHEY and CDR2 SMNVEV (reference sequence). CDR3 in amino acids: CASSFAAVYSNEQFF. Written as DNA, the CDR3 is TGTGCCAGCAGTTTCGCCGCCGTCTATTCCAATGAGCAGTTCTTC.

This chain links TRBV2 with TRBJ1-4; 8 nucleotides match TRBD1. J gave up 7 bases and V 6 bases, and 10 bases lay outside the gene matches. The CDR3 consists of 15 residues. Germline assignment: CDR1 SNHLY and CDR2 FYNNEI. The CDR3 DNA reads TGTGCCAGCAGCCGTCCCGACAGGGGAAGTGAAAAACTGTTTTTT. Amino acids: CASSRPDRGSEKLFF.

The chain recombines TRBV5-1 with TRBJ2-3; a possible D gene is TRBD2 (5 bases). V dropped 1 base and J dropped 4 bases, with 13 bases sitting between them. Per the germline V gene, CDR1 is SGHRS and CDR2 is YFSETQ. This CDR3 has 15 amino acids. This chain's CDR3 is CASSLSSIGSDTQYF. The CDR3 DNA follows: TGCGCCAGCAGCTTGTCTAGCATCGGATCAGATACGCAGTATTTT. Supplemented by reference TRBV5-1 and TRBJ2-3, the full variable domain reads KAGVTQTPRYLIKTRGQQVTLSCSPISGHRSVSWYQQTPGQGLQFLFEYFSETQRNKGNFPGRFSGRQFSNSRSEMNVSTLELGDSALYLCASSLSSIGSDTQYFGPGTRLTVL.

The chain is built from TRBV4-2 and TRBJ2-3; TRBD2 matches 8 bases. Trimming took 4 bases from V and 0 from J; bases not matched to a gene: 9. From germline, CDR1 is LGHNA and CDR2 YNFKEQ. This CDR3 is built from 17 residues. DNA of the CDR3: TGTGCCAGCAGCCGAGCCCCGGGGGGGGCTAGCACAGATACGCAGTATTTT. It specifies CASSRAPGGASTDTQYF.

The chain has TRBV19 and TRBJ1-1; no reliable D call. The V end lost 4 bases, the J end lost 6 bases, and 6 bases lay between the germline ends. Germline CDR1 and CDR2: LNHDA and SQIVND (reference sequence). The CDR3 consists of 11 residues. The CDR3 is CASSRRAEAFF. DNA of the CDR3: TGTGCCAGTAGTAGGCGGGCTGAAGCTTTCTTT.

The chain links TRBV18 to TRBJ1-1; TRBD1 might be the D (5 bases). V was pared by 3 bases and J by 2 bases, with 7 bases between. Germline-derived CDR1 and CDR2 are KGHSH and LQKENI. The CDR3 has 13 amino acids. This CDR3 is CASSPGGNTEAFF. CDR3 sequence (DNA): TGTGCCAGCTCACCCGGGGGAAACACTGAAGCTTTCTTT.

As for this clone: At the DNA level, this CDR3 is encoded by other sequences in the same sample as well. The rearrangement joins TRBV30 to TRBJ2-5, with a weak D call TRBD1 (5 bases). The V and J ends lost 0 bases and 4 bases respectively, with 9 bases between them. The CDR3 has 13 residues. Germline V CDR1 and CDR2: GTSNPN, SVGIG (reference sequence). The CDR3 spells CAWSVRRGETQYF. CDR3 bases: TGTGCCTGGAGTGTACGTAGGGGAGAGACCCAGTACTTC.

The V call is TRBV7-6, the J call TRBJ2-1; 8 bases fit TRBD2. V lost 5 bases and J lost 10; bases outside the gene matches: 4. This CDR3 contains 12 residues. Germline-derived CDR1 and CDR2 are SGHVS and FNYEAQ. CDR3 protein: CASSRLAPEQFF. The CDR3 DNA follows: TGTGCCAGCAGCCGACTAGCGCCCGAGCAGTTCTTC.

The chain carries TRBV27 and TRBJ1-1, with a tentative D call TRBD1 (6 bases). V dropped 6 bases and J dropped 4 bases, with 15 bases sitting between them. The CDR3 sequence is 14 residues long. Germline V gene data show CDR1 as MNHEY and CDR2 as SMNVEV (reference sequence). CDR3 amino acids: CASRIAGAGTEAFF. CDR3 DNA: TGTGCCAGCAGAATAGCAGGGGCCGGCACTGAAGCTTTCTTT.

This clone was detected only a few times. The V and J genes are TRBV9 and TRBJ2-1; 12 bases are shared with TRBD2. The ends lost 0 bases at V and 4 bases at J; junction bases unmatched: 2. The CDR3 runs 16 residues. Germline CDR1 reads SGDLS; CDR2 reads YYNGEE. DNA for the CDR3: TGTGCCAGCAGCGTAGGACTAGCGGGGGTGTACAATGAGCAGTTCTTC. This sequence encodes CASSVGLAGVYNEQFF.

A single count supports this clone. The chain has TRBV7-2 and TRBJ1-3, with D unclear. V was pared by 5 bases and J by 0 bases, with 11 bases between. The CDR3 length is 15 residues. Looked up from germline, CDR1 is SGHTA and CDR2 is FQGNSA. CDR3 in amino acids: CASSSGVNSGNTIYF. The CDR3, as DNA: TGTGCCAGCAGCAGCGGGGTAAACTCTGGAAACACCATATATTTT.

The V and J genes are TRBV11-2 and TRBJ1-2, with TRBD1 identical over 10 bases. Germline values: CDR1 SGHAT, CDR2 FQNNGV. V was pared by 4 bases and J by 8 bases, with 7 bases of the junction left unmatched. CDR3 length equals 14 residues. The CDR3 region is CASSSGQGEIGYTF. For the CDR3, the DNA is TGTGCCAGCAGCTCCGGACAGGGGGAGATAGGCTACACCTTC.

The rearrangement joins TRBV5-1 to TRBJ2-2, with TRBD1 as a possible D gene (6 bases). The CDR3 spans 15 residues. The germline V gene encodes CDR1 SGHRS and CDR2 YFSETQ. The ends were cut back, 4 bases at V and 4 bases at J, with 14 bases in the middle. This CDR3 is CASSPGVASTGELFF. The CDR3 bases are TGCGCCAGCAGCCCAGGGGTGGCCAGCACCGGGGAGCTGTTTTTT.

V is TRBV18 and J is TRBJ2-3; 10 bases map to TRBD2. In germline, CDR1 is KGHSH, CDR2 LQKENI. The ends lost 5 bases at V and 3 bases at J; junction bases unmatched: 5. This CDR3 spans 15 amino acids. CDR3 coding DNA: TGTGCCAGCTCAATCAGCGGGGGGGCTACAGATACGCAGTATTTT. Encoded protein: CASSISGGATDTQYF.

This clone is a singleton in its sample. The genes are TRBV2 and TRBJ2-3, with 7 bases matching TRBD1. V lost 6 bases, J lost 4 bases, and 7 bases stayed unmatched. The CDR3 extends over 14 amino acids. Germline V gene sequence: CDR1 SNHLY, CDR2 FYNNEI. The CDR3: CASSGQAIADTQYF. Here the CDR3 DNA reads TGTGCCAGCAGCGGACAGGCCATCGCAGATACGCAGTATTTT. Using reference TRBV2 and TRBJ2-3 for the parts outside the CDR3, the full variable domain is EPEVTQTPSHQVTQMGQEVILRCVPISNHLYFYWYRQILGQKVEFLVSFYNNEISEKSEIFDDQFSVERPDGSNFTLKIRSTKLEDSAMYFCASSGQAIADTQYFGPGTRLTVL.

V and J are TRBV9 and TRBJ1-5, with 7 nucleotides matching TRBD1. The CDR3 consists of 15 residues. Germline trimming cut 0 bases from V and 3 bases from J; bases unmatched to any gene: 3. Per the germline V gene, CDR1 is SGDLS and CDR2 is YYNGEE. CDR3 DNA sequence: TGTGCCAGCAGCGTAGGTCAGGGGGTCAATCAGCCCCAGCATTTT. It is translated as CASSVGQGVNQPQHF.

The chain employs TRBV6-5 and TRBJ2-3, with D unresolved. The CDR3 runs to 13 residues. The V gene lost 6 bases and the J gene lost 2 bases, with 9 bases spanning the gap. Germline CDR1 MNHEY, CDR2 SVGAGI. In DNA, the CDR3 is TGTGCCAGCAGGCGCGACAACACAGATACGCAGTATTTT. Translated, it gives CASRRDNTDTQYF.

Turning to this clone: The same CDR3 is also encoded by other DNA sequences in this sample. Written as DNA, the CDR3 is TGTGCCTGGAGCGACGGACAGCGAAGGACCGGGGAGCTGTTTTTT. This sequence encodes CAWSDGQRRTGELFF. The rearrangement links TRBV30 to TRBJ2-2; a weak D match, TRBD1 (6 bases). V was clipped by 3 bases and J by 5 bases, with 16 bases between them. CDR1 GTSNPN and CDR2 SVGIG come from the germline V gene (reference sequence). CDR3 length: 15 residues.

This chain links TRBV19 with TRBJ2-7, with D perhaps matching TRBD1 (5 bases). Germline V gives CDR1 LNHDA, CDR2 SQIVND (reference sequence). The ends were cut back, 3 bases at V and 3 bases at J, with 12 bases in the middle. CDR3 length: 14 amino acids. CDR3 residues: CASSINQGYYEQYF. As DNA, the CDR3 is TGTGCCAGTAGTATTAATCAGGGATACTACGAGCAGTACTTC.